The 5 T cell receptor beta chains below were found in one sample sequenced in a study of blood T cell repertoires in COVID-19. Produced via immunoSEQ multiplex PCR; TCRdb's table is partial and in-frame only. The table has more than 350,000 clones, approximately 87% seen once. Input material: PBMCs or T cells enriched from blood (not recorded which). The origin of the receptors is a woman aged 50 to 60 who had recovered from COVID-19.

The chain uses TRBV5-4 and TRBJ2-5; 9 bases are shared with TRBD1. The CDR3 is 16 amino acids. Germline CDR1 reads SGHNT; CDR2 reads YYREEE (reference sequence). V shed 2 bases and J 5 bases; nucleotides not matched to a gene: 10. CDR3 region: CASSLSGQGTGETQYF. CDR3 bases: TGTGCCAGCAGCTTAAGCGGACAGGGGACGGGGGAGACCCAGTACTTC.

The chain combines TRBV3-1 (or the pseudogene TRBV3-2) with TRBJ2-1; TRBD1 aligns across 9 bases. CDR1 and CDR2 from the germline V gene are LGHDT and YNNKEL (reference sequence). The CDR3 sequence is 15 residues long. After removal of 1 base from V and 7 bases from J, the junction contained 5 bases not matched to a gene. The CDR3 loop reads CASSQAGTGNNEQFF. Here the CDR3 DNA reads TGTGCCAGCAGCCAAGCCGGGACAGGGAATAATGAGCAGTTCTTC.

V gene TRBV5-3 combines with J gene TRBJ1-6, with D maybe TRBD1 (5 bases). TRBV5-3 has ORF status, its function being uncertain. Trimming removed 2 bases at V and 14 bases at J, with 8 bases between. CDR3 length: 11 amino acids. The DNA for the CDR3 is TGTGCCAGAAGCTTCGGGGGTGCCCTCCACTTT. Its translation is CARSFGGALHF.

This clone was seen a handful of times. CDR3 sequence: CASTHDPAGSTGEKLFF. In DNA form, the CDR3 reads TGTGCCAGCACCCACGACCCAGCGGGGTCTACTGGTGAAAAACTGTTTTTT. The rearrangement uses TRBV2 and TRBJ1-4, with D uncertain. With 7 bases removed from V and 7 bases from J, the gap between germline ends came to 25 bases. Germline CDR1 reads SNHLY; CDR2 reads FYNNEI. This CDR3 is 17 amino acids long.

The CDR3 loop is CASSPGHLNTEAFF. For the CDR3, the DNA is TGTGCCAGCTCACCGGGACACCTTAACACTGAAGCTTTCTTT. The genes are TRBV18 and TRBJ1-1; a possible D gene is TRBD1 (6 bases). The CDR3 sequence is 14 residues long. Trimming took 3 bases from V and 2 from J, leaving 10 bases between them. Germline-derived CDR1 and CDR2 are KGHSH and LQKENI.